This T cell receptor (beta chain) is from a study of T cell repertoires in cytomegalovirus infection. Overall study context: Public TCR beta signature analysis indicated the presence of both CMV infection and matching HLA type. Points from the study as a whole: CMV-specific TCR beta clonotypes restricted by HLA-C dominated the ex vivo response.

TCRdb recomputed calls from the reads with MiXCR, one row per CDR3 protein. The top ten hold approximately 4.2% of the sample, which has about 190,000 distinct CDR3 sequences, roughly 9.8% seen once. Regarding this clonotype: Its matching antigen is unknown.

Germline values: CDR1 LNHDA, CDR2 SQIVND (reference sequence). Trimming took 3 bases from V and 7 from J, leaving 9 bases between them. The CDR3 is 13 residues long. This TCR came from a human donor in good health (CMV status not recorded). Some clones in this sample may be carry-over from other donors' samples. The chain has TRBV19 and TRBJ2-2; the D is unclear. The specimen was PBMCs. The CDR3 loop is CASSMTWFGELFF. CDR3 sequence (DNA): TGTGCCAGTAGTATGACGTGGTTCGGGGAGCTGTTTTTT.